This T cell receptor (beta chain) came from a study of OX40 agonist ivuxolimab in advanced cancers. Study-wide context: Patient treatment consisted of intravenous ivuxolimab administration every 2 weeks at 0.01 to 10 mg/kg.

Study-wide points: Low normalized clonal expansion also occurred in some nonresponding patients.

The protocol was immunoSEQ multiplex PCR, while the TCRdb copy is restricted to in-frame clones and leaves out a portion. In the table there are some 33,000 clones, around nine tenths of which are singletons. V dropped 0 bases and J dropped 7 bases, with 1 base sitting between them. The CDR3 runs 11 residues. The V gene's germline CDR1 is SGDLS and CDR2 YYNGEE. Systemic immunosuppression or autoimmune disease history was grounds to exclude patients. This clone appeared once. Its antigen is still unknown. This material consisted of CD4+ or CD8+ T cells sorted from blood, taken in a trial of the OX40 agonist ivuxolimab. This TCR was sampled from an adult with an advanced solid tumor such as melanoma, head and neck, liver or kidney cancer. This chain uses TRBV9 with TRBJ2-2; no firm D call. CDR3 nucleotide sequence: TGTGCCAGCAGCGTAGGCGGGGAGCTGTTTTTT. Encoded protein: CASSVGGELFF.